What follows describes a single T cell receptor (beta chain). Its antigen is still unknown. Genomic DNA provided the template from which TCR beta VDJ and CDR3 profiles were obtained. In TCRdb, the reads were re-called with MiXCR into one record per CDR3 protein. Of about 190,000 distinct CDR3 sequences in the sample, roughly half were seen once. The data derive from a study of CD8+CD57+ T cells in acquired aplastic anemia. Study-level background: Sorted CD4+ and CD8+ cells gave an average of about 3 ug of DNA. Overall study findings and caveats: CD8+ Simpson's diversity in patients was not significantly different from that in controls. Patients and controls turned out to have 25 to 30 CD8+ CDR3 sequences in common.

Germline values: CDR1 SQVTM, CDR2 ANQGSEA. Trimming removed 1 base from V and 5 bases from J, with 6 bases in between. The CDR3 runs to 12 residues. This clonotype was obtained from a human donor in good health, serving as a control. Material for sequencing was sorted CD4+, CD8+, or CD8+CD57+ T cells (not recorded which) from PBMCs. This sequence joins TRBV29-1 and TRBJ1-5; no definite D call. The CDR3 DNA reads TGCAGCGTTGAAGTGCCAGATCAGCCCCAGCATTTT. This encodes CSVEVPDQPQHF.